This T cell receptor beta chain is drawn from a study of CD8 T cells in Susac syndrome. The CDR3 is 12 residues long. Unmatched junction bases numbered 5, after V lost 7 bases and J lost 7 bases. Germline lookup yields CDR1 SQVTM and CDR2 ANQGSEA. An input of roughly 0.5 to 1 ug of RNA was subjected to reverse transcription using random hexamers. Coverage of TCR beta CDR3 amplification by immunoSEQ multiplex PCR extended to 54 Vbeta and 13 Jbeta. Via MiXCR, TCRdb re-called the immunoSEQ multiplex PCR reads, giving one row per CDR3 protein. The sample has approximately 180,000 distinct CDR3 sequences, approximately 94% seen once.

The TCR originated in a human donor with multiple sclerosis. The V gene is TRBV29-1, the J gene TRBJ1-4, with 8 bases matching TRBD1. Sequenced material: CD4+ T cells from PBMCs. The DNA of the CDR3 is TGCAGCGGCAGACAGGGGAGTGAAAAACTGTTTTTT. This translates into CSGRQGSEKLFF.